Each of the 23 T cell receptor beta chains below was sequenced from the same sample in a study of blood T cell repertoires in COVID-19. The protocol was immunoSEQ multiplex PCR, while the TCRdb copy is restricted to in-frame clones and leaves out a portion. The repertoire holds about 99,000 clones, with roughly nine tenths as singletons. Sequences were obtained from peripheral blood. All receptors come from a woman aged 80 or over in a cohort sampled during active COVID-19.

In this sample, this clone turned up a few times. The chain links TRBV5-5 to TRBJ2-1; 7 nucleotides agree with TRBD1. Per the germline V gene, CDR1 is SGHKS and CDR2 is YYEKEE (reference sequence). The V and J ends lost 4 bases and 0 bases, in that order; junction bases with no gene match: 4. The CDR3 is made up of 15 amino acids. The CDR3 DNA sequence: TGTGCCAGCAGCCGGGACAGCTTCTCCTACAATGAGCAGTTCTTC. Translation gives CASSRDSFSYNEQFF.

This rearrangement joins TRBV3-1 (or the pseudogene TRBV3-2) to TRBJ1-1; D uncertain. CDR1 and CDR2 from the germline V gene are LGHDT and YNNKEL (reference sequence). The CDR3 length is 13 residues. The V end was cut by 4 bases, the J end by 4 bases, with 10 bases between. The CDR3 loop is CASSRNTGTEAFF. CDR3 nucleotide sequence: TGTGCCAGCAGCCGTAATACGGGCACTGAAGCTTTCTTT.

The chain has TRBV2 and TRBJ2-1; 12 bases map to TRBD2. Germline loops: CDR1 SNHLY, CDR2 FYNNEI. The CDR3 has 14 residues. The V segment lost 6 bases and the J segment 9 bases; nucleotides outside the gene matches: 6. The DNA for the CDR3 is TGTGCCAGCAGACTAGCGGGAGGAAAGGGTGAGCAGTTCTTC. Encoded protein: CASRLAGGKGEQFF.

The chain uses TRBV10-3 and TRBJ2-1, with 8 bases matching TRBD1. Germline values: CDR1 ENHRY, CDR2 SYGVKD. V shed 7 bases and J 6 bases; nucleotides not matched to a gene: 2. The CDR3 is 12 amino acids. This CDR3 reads CAIKTGGNEQFF. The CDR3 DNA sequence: TGTGCCATCAAAACAGGGGGCAATGAGCAGTTCTTC.

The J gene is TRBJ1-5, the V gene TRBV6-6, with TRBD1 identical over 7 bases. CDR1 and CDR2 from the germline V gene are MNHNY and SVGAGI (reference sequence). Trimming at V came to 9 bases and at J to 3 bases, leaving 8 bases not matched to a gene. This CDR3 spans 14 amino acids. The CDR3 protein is CASQGQEYNQPQHF. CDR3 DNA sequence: TGTGCCAGTCAAGGACAGGAATACAATCAGCCCCAGCATTTT.

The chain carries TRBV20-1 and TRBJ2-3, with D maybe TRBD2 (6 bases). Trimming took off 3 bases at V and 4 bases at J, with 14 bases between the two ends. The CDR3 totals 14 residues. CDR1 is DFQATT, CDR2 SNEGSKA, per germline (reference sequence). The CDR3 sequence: CSASDGSNADTQYF. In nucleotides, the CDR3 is TGCAGTGCTAGTGACGGGAGCAATGCAGATACGCAGTATTTT.

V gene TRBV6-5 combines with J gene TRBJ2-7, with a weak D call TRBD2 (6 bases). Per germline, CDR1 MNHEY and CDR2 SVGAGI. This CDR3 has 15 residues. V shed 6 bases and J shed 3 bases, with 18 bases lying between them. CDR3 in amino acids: CASRIASGASYEQYF. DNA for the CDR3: TGTGCCAGCAGGATCGCTTCGGGAGCTAGCTACGAGCAGTACTTC.

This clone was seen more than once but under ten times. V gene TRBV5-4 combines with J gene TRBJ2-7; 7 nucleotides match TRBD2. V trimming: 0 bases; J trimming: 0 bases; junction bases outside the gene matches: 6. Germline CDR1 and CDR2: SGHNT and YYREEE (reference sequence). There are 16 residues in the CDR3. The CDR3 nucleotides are TGTGCCAGCAGCTTGGCCGGCGGCGGGAGCTCCTACGAGCAGTACTTC. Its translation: CASSLAGGGSSYEQYF.

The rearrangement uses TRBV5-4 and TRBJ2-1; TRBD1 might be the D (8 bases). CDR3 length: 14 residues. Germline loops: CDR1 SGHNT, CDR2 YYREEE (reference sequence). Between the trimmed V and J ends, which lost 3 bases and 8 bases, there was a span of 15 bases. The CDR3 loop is CASSSQGEGDEQFF. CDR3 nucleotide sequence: TGTGCCAGCAGCTCACAGGGGGAGGGCGATGAGCAGTTCTTC.

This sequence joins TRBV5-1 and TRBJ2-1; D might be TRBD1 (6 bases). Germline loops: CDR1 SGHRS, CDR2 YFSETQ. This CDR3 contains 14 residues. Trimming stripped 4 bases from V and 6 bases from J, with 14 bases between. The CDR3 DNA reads TGCGCCAGCAGCCCAGACAGGCCGGGCAATGAGCAGTTCTTC. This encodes CASSPDRPGNEQFF.

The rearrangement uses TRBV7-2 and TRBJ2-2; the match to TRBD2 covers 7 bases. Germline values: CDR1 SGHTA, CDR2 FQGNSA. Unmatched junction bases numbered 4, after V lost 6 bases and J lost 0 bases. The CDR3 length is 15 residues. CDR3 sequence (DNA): TGTGCCAGCAGACCTAGCGGTCCGAACACCGGGGAGCTGTTTTTT. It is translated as CASRPSGPNTGELFF.

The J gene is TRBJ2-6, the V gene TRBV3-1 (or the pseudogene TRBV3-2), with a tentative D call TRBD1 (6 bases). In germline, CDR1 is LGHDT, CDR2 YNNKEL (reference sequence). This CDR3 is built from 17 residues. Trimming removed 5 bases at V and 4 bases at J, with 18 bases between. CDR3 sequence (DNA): TGTGCCAGCAGCAACGTACTGGGGGCGGTCGGGGCCAACGTCCTGACTTTC. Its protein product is CASSNVLGAVGANVLTF.

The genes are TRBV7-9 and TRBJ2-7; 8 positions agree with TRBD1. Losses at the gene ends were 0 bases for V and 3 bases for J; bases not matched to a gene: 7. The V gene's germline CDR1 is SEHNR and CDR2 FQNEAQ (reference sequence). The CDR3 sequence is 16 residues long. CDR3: CASSLARWTGFYEQYF. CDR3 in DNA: TGTGCCAGCAGCTTAGCGCGCTGGACAGGGTTCTACGAGCAGTACTTC. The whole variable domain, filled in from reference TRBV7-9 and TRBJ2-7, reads DTGVSQNPRHKITKRGQNVTFRCDPISEHNRLYWYRQTLGQGPEFLTYFQNEAQLEKSRLLSDRFSAERPKGSFSTLEIQRTEQGDSAMYLCASSLARWTGFYEQYFGPGTRLTVT.

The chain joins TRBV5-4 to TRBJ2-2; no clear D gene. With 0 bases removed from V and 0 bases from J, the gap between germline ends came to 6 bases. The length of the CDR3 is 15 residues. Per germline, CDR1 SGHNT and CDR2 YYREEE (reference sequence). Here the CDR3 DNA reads TGTGCCAGCAGCTTGGAAAGCCCGAACACCGGGGAGCTGTTTTTT. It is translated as CASSLESPNTGELFF.

This chain's CDR3 is CASSYLYEQYF. CDR3 in DNA: TGTGCCAGCAGTTACCTCTACGAGCAGTACTTC. The genes are TRBV6-2 or TRBV6-3 and TRBJ2-7; D not resolved. Germline assignment: CDR1 MNHEY and CDR2 SVGEGT. With 2 bases removed from V and 3 bases from J, the gap between germline ends came to 2 bases. The CDR3 has 11 residues.

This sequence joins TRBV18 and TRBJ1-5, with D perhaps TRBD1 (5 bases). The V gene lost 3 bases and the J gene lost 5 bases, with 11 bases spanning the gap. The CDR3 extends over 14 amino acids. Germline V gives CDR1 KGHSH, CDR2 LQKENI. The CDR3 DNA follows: TGTGCCAGCTCACCCCCCCCGGGGGATCAGCCCCAGCATTTT. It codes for CASSPPPGDQPQHF.

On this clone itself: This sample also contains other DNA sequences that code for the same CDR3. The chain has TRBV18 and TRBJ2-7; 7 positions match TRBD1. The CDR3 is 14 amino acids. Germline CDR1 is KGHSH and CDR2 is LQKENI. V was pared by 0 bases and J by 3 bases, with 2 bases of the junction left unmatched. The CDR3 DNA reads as TGTGCCAGCTCACCACCAACAGGGGTCTACGAGCAGTACTTC. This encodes CASSPPTGVYEQYF.

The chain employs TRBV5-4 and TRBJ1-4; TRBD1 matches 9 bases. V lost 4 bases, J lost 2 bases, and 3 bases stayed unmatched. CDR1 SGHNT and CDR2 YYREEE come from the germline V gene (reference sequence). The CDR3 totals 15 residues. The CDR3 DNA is TGTGCCAGCAGCGTGACAGGGGGGACTAATGAAAAACTGTTTTTT. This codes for CASSVTGGTNEKLFF. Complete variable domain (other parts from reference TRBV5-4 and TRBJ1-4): ETGVTQSPTHLIKTRGQQVTLRCSSQSGHNTVSWYQQALGQGPQFIFQYYREEENGRGNFPPRFSGLQFPNYSSELNVNALELDDSALYLCASSVTGGTNEKLFFGSGTQLSVL.

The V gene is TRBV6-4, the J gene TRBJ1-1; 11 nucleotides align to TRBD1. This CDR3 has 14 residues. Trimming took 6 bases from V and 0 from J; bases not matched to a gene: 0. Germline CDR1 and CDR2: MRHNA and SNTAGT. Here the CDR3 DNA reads TGTGCCAGCAGGGGACAGGGGGTGAACACTGAAGCTTTCTTT. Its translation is CASRGQGVNTEAFF.

Written as DNA, the CDR3 is TGTGCCAGCAGCCAAGGACCCCGGGACAGGGGTTACGAGCAGTACTTC. It encodes CASSQGPRDRGYEQYF. The chain employs TRBV3-1 (or the pseudogene TRBV3-2) and TRBJ2-7; 10 nucleotides line up with TRBD1. CDR3 length: 16 residues. Germline loops: CDR1 LGHDT, CDR2 YNNKEL (reference sequence). V lost 1 base to trimming and J lost 4 bases; unmatched junction nucleotides: 7.

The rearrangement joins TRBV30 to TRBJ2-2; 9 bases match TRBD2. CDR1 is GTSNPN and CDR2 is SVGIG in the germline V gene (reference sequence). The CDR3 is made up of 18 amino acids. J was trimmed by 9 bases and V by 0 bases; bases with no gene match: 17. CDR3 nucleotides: TGTGCCTGGAGTGTACATTTTGGGCTAGCGGGGCGGTCTTGGGAGCTGTTTTTT. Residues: CAWSVHFGLAGRSWELFF.

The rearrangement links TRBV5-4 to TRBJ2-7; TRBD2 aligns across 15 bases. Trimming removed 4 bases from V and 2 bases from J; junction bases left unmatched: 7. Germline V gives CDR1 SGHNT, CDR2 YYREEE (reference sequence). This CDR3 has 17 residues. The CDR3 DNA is TGTGCCAGCAGCCGTGGGACTAGCGGGGGGATAACCTACGAGCAGTACTTC. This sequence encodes CASSRGTSGGITYEQYF.

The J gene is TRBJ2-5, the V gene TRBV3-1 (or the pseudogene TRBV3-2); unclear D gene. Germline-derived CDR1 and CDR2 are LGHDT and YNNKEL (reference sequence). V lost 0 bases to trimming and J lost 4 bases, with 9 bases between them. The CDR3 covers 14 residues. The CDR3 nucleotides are TGTGCCAGCAGCCAAGATTCAGAGGTAGAGACCCAGTACTTC. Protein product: CASSQDSEVETQYF.